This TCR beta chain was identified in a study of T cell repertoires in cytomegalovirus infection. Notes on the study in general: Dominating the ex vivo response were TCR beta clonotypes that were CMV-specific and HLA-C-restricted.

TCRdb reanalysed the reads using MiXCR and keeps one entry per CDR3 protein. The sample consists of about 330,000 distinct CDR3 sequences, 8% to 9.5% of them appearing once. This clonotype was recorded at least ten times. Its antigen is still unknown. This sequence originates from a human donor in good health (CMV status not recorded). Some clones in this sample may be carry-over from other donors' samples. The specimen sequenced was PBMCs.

CDR3 DNA: TGTGCCAGCAGCTATACCGGGACAGGGGGTTCCGAGACCCAGTACTTC. It translates to CASSYTGTGGSETQYF. The chain carries TRBV7-2 and TRBJ2-5; 11 bases match TRBD1. V shed 4 bases and J 5 bases; nucleotides not matched to a gene: 9. Per the germline V gene, CDR1 is SGHTA and CDR2 is FQGNSA. This CDR3 spans 16 amino acids.